The clone carrying this T cell receptor (beta chain) was seen more than once but under ten times. As yet, its antigen is unknown. V was shortened by 5 bases and J by 14 bases, with 19 bases between the two germline ends. CDR3 size: 14 residues. The germline V gene encodes CDR1 SGHTA and CDR2 FQGNSA. The source of the sample is a study of CD4 T cells in relation to SARS-CoV-2 and coronaviruses. Profiled with immunoSEQ multiplex PCR; TCRdb holds only in-frame clones, not every one. This table holds roughly 18,000 clones, 79% found once. Before the COVID-19 pandemic, during about 2011-2019, CD4+ T cells were taken from unexposed donors. After around nine days of culture, CD4+ T cells were isolated.

The rearrangement links TRBV7-2 to TRBJ1-6; D ambiguous. Material: CD4+ T cells from PBMCs, cultured in vitro. This clonotype originated in a human donor in good health. The CDR3 spells CASSVNLGDLTLHF. CDR3 bases: TGTGCCAGCAGCGTGAACCTGGGCGATCTTACCCTCCACTTT.